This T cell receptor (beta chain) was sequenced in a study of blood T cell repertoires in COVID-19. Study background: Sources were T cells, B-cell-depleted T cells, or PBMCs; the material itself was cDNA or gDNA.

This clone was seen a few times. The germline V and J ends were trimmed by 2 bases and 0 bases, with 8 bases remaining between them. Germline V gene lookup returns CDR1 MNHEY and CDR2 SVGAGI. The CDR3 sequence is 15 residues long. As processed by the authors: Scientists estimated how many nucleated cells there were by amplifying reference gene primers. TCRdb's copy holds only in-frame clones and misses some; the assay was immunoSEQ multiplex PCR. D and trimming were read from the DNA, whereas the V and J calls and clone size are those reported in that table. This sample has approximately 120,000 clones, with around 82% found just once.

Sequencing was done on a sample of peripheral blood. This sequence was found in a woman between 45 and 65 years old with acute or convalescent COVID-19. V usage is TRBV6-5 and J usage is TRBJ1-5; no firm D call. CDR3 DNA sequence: TGTGCCAGCAGTTACGACATATTTAGCAATCAGCCCCAGCATTTT. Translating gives CASSYDIFSNQPQHF.